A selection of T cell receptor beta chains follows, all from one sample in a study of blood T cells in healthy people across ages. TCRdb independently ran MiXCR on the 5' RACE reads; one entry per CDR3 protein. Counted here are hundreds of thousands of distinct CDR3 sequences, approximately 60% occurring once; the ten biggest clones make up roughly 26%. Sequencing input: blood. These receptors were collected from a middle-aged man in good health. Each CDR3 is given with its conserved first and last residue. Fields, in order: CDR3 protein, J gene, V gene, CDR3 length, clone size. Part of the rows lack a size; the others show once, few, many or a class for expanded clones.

cdr3_aa: CASSYSRQLSLNEQFF
j_call: TRBJ2-1
v_call: TRBV6-2/TRBV6-3
cdr3_length: 16
clone_size: NA

cdr3_aa: CASRIGQDISEQFF
j_call: TRBJ2-1
v_call: TRBV5-5
cdr3_length: 14
clone_size: NA

cdr3_aa: CSARDLLAGGTDTQYF
j_call: TRBJ2-3
v_call: TRBV20-1
cdr3_length: 16
clone_size: few

cdr3_aa: CSASPGRMGQNTEAFF
j_call: TRBJ1-1
v_call: TRBV20-1
cdr3_length: 16
clone_size: NA

cdr3_aa: CASRGTGFYRDTQYF
j_call: TRBJ2-3
v_call: TRBV2
cdr3_length: 15
clone_size: few

cdr3_aa: CASSSRGYNQPQHF
j_call: TRBJ1-5
v_call: TRBV12-3/TRBV12-4
cdr3_length: 14
clone_size: NA

cdr3_aa: CASSQGQGVGDTQYF
j_call: TRBJ2-3
v_call: TRBV11-1
cdr3_length: 15
clone_size: NA

cdr3_aa: CSDRAAGDTQYF
j_call: TRBJ2-3
v_call: TRBV29-1
cdr3_length: 12
clone_size: few

cdr3_aa: CASSLGGGTGGTSNQHQHF
j_call: TRBJ1-5
v_call: TRBV7-9
cdr3_length: 19
clone_size: once

cdr3_aa: CASSELAGATDTQYF
j_call: TRBJ2-3
v_call: TRBV6-1
cdr3_length: 15
clone_size: NA

cdr3_aa: CATDSTGGSFDEQFF
j_call: TRBJ2-1
v_call: TRBV6-6
cdr3_length: 15
clone_size: NA

cdr3_aa: CSAKRIANYGYTF
j_call: TRBJ1-2
v_call: TRBV20-1
cdr3_length: 13
clone_size: NA

cdr3_aa: CASSLATSEISEQFF
j_call: TRBJ2-1
v_call: TRBV5-1
cdr3_length: 15
clone_size: NA

cdr3_aa: CASSQRSGYGYTF
j_call: TRBJ1-2
v_call: TRBV3-1
cdr3_length: 13
clone_size: few

cdr3_aa: CASSSGQYNSPLHF
j_call: TRBJ1-6
v_call: TRBV7-9
cdr3_length: 14
clone_size: few

cdr3_aa: CSAPRTYNEQFF
j_call: TRBJ2-1
v_call: TRBV29-1
cdr3_length: 12
clone_size: NA

cdr3_aa: CSASSLTSGQYEQYF
j_call: NA
v_call: TRBV20-1
cdr3_length: 15
clone_size: few

cdr3_aa: CASSSMGDQPQHF
j_call: TRBJ1-5
v_call: TRBV6-5
cdr3_length: 13
clone_size: NA

cdr3_aa: CSALVGGAAGYTF
j_call: TRBJ1-2
v_call: TRBV29-1
cdr3_length: 13
clone_size: few

cdr3_aa: CASSYSAGGVYTGELFF
j_call: TRBJ2-2
v_call: TRBV6-5
cdr3_length: 17
clone_size: NA

cdr3_aa: CAISESSDELAGGPEETQYF
j_call: TRBJ2-5
v_call: TRBV10-3
cdr3_length: 20
clone_size: NA